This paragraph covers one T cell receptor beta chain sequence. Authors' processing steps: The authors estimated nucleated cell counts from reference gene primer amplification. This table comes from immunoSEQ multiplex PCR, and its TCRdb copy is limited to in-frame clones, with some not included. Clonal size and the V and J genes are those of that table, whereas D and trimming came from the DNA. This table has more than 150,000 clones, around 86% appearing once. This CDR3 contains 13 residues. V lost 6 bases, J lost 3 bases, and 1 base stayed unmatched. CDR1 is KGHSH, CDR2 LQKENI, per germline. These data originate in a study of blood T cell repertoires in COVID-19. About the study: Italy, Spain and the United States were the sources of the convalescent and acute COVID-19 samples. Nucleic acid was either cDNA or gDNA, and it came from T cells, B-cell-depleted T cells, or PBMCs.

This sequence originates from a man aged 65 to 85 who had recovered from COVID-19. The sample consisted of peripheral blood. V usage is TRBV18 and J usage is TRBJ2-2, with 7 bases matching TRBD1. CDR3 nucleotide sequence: TGTGCCAGCTCCGGGACAGACACCGGGGAGCTGTTTTTT. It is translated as CASSGTDTGELFF.